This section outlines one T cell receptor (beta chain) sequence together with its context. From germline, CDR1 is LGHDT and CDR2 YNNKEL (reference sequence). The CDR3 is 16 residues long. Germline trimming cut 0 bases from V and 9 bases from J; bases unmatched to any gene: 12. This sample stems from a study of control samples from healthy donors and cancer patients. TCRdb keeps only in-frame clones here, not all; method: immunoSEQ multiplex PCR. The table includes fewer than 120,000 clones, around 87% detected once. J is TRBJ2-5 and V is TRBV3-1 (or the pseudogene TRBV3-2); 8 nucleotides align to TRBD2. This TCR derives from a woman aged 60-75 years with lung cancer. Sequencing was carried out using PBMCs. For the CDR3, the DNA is TGTGCCAGCAGCCAAGAAAAGGGACTTCGGGGGGGGTCCCAGTACTTC. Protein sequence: CASSQEKGLRGGSQYF.